The source of this TCR beta chain is a study of cytomegalovirus exposure and HLA in healthy donors. Overall study: HLA-typed donors were the source of tens of millions of unique TCRs held in an early data release. Findings and caveats of the study: Per published accounts, TCR beta sequences correctly predicted the HLA-A and HLA-B alleles of most subjects. A link between a missense DCLRE1C variant and TCR beta V- and J-gene trimming emerged from a later analysis. Earlier findings revealed that most TCR beta V segments proved productive either about 87% or about 30% of the time.

Amplification used 60 Vbeta primers and 13 Jbeta primers. Data came from immunoSEQ multiplex PCR; TCRdb stores just in-frame clones and leaves some out. The sample lists some 110,000 clones, about 80% seen once, with approximately 4% in the top ten. A remark on this clone: Antigen specificity is unknown.

This CDR3 region has 16 residues. V was clipped by 0 bases and J by 6 bases, with 16 bases between them. Germline V gene data show CDR1 as SGHRS and CDR2 as YFSETQ. The sample comprised PBMCs. The receptor comes from a man in his thirties or forties in good health and CMV-seropositive. This chain joins TRBV5-1 and TRBJ1-5; D gene unclear. The CDR3 region has the DNA TGCGCCAGCAGCTTGGAGGGTGTGGCTAGCGGTCAGCCCCAGCATTTT. Translating gives CASSLEGVASGQPQHF.